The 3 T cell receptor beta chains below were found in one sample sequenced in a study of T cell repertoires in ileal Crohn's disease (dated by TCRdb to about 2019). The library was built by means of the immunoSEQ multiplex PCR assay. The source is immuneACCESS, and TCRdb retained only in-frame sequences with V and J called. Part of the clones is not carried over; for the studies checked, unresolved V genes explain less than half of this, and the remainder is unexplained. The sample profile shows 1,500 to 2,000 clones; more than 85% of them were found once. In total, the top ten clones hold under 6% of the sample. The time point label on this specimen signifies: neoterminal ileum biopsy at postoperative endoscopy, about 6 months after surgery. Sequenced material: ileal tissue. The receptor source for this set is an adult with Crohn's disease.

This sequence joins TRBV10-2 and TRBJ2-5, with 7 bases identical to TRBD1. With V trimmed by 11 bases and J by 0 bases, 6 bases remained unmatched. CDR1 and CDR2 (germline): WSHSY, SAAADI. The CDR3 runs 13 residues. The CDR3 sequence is CASGTANQETQYF. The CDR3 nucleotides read TGCGCCTCAGGGACAGCAAACCAAGAGACCCAGTACTTC.

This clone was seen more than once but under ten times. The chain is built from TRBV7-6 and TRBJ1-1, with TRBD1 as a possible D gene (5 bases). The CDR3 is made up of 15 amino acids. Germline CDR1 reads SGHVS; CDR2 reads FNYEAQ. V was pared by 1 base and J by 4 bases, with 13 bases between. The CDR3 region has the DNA TGTGCCAGCAGCTTAGGGGTTGGGGGGACCACTGAAGCTTTCTTT. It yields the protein CASSLGVGGTTEAFF.

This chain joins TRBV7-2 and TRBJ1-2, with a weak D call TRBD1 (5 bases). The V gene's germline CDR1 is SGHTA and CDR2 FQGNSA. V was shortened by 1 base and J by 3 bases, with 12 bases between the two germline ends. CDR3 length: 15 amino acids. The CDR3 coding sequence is TGTGCCAGCAGCTTAGGACCAGGGATGGACTATGGCTACACCTTC. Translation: CASSLGPGMDYGYTF.